Below are 32 T cell receptor beta chains sequenced from a single sample in a study of T cell responses to AZD1222 COVID-19 vaccine. The protocol was immunoSEQ multiplex PCR, while the TCRdb copy is restricted to in-frame clones and leaves out a portion. This repertoire shows roughly 180,000 clones, approximately 92% found once; its top ten account for more than 0.85%. The sequencing here drew on peripheral blood, taken 28 days after the second dose of the MenACWY control vaccine. These receptors all come from an adult who received the MenACWY meningococcal vaccine as a control.

The chain has TRBV6-5 and TRBJ1-6, with 8 nucleotides matching TRBD1. V was clipped by 2 bases and J by 6 bases; unmatched bases: 6. The CDR3 length is 16 residues. Germline CDR1 and CDR2: MNHEY and SVGAGI. For the CDR3, the DNA is TGTGCCAGCAGTTACACAGCGACAGGGGTTAATTCACCCCTCCACTTT. This codes for CASSYTATGVNSPLHF.

CDR3 sequence reads: CSAETGIYYGYTF. The DNA of the CDR3 is TGCAGCGCCGAAACCGGGATCTACTATGGCTACACCTTC. The chain has TRBV29-1 and TRBJ1-2; D gene ambiguous. The CDR3 consists of 13 residues. CDR1 SQVTM and CDR2 ANQGSEA come from the germline V gene. V was shortened by 7 bases and J by 3 bases, with 15 bases between the two germline ends.

V and J are TRBV7-2 and TRBJ1-2; 7 bases align to TRBD1. The CDR3 is 16 amino acids. After removal of 1 base from V and 4 bases from J, the junction contained 9 bases not matched to a gene. Germline-derived CDR1 and CDR2 are SGHTA and FQGNSA. CDR3 sequence reads: CASSLGGTAQIYGYTF. DNA of the CDR3: TGTGCCAGCAGCTTAGGTGGGACAGCTCAAATCTATGGCTACACCTTC.

This clone was observed once. This chain links TRBV6-2 or TRBV6-3 with TRBJ2-3; unclear D gene. There are 15 residues in the CDR3. The ends were cut back, 4 bases at V and 6 bases at J, with 17 bases in the middle. The germline V gene encodes CDR1 MNHEY and CDR2 SVGEGT. The CDR3 protein is CASSSLTSFGDTQYF. For the CDR3, the DNA is TGTGCCAGCAGTTCCTTGACGAGCTTCGGGGATACGCAGTATTTT.

The chain combines TRBV19 with TRBJ1-3, with TRBD1 as a possible D gene (5 bases). Germline CDR1 LNHDA, CDR2 SQIVND (reference sequence). V was trimmed by 3 bases and J by 0 bases, leaving 12 bases between them. This CDR3 has 16 residues. CDR3 protein: CASSMGRGHSGNTIYF. CDR3 bases: TGTGCCAGTAGTATGGGCCGGGGCCACTCTGGAAACACCATATATTTT.

The gene calls are TRBV19 and TRBJ1-1; D possibly corresponds to TRBD1 (5 bases). The CDR3 runs 15 residues. Between the trimmed V and J ends, which lost 7 bases and 0 bases, there was a span of 15 bases. Germline V gene sequence: CDR1 LNHDA, CDR2 SQIVND (reference sequence). CDR3 coding DNA: TGTGCCAGTAATATCAGGGATTACATGAACACTGAAGCTTTCTTT. As protein: CASNIRDYMNTEAFF.

The chain links TRBV24-1 to TRBJ2-4, with a tentative D call TRBD2 (6 bases). The CDR3 spans 16 residues. The V and J ends lost 2 bases and 1 base respectively, with 11 bases between them. The germline V gene has CDR1 KGHDR and CDR2 SFDVKD. The CDR3 loop is CATSDSGRGAKNIQYF. The CDR3 DNA reads TGTGCCACCAGTGATTCGGGCCGGGGGGCCAAAAACATTCAGTACTTC.

The CDR3 nucleotides are TGTGCCAGCAGCCAACAACTGGCAAACACTGAAGCTTTCTTT. It is translated as CASSQQLANTEAFF. The gene calls are TRBV3-1 (or the pseudogene TRBV3-2) and TRBJ1-1; D not resolved. The V end lost 2 bases, the J end lost 2 bases, and 9 bases lay between the germline ends. CDR1 LGHDT and CDR2 YNNKEL come from the germline V gene (reference sequence). CDR3 length equals 14 residues.

J is TRBJ1-5 and V is TRBV6-5; TRBD1 agrees at 8 bases. CDR1 and CDR2 (germline): MNHEY, SVGAGI. CDR3 size: 14 residues. J gave up 6 bases and V 2 bases, and 3 bases lay outside the gene matches. The CDR3 sequence is CASSYDRGRQPQHF. In nucleotides, the CDR3 is TGTGCCAGCAGTTACGACAGGGGCCGTCAGCCCCAGCATTTT.

The chain carries TRBV3-1 (or the pseudogene TRBV3-2) and TRBJ1-4; weak D call: TRBD1 (6 bases). Germline CDR1 LGHDT, CDR2 YNNKEL (reference sequence). The length of the CDR3 is 15 residues. The V end was cut by 3 bases, the J end by 4 bases, with 12 bases between. CDR3 protein: CASSQLTGSNEKLFF. The CDR3 coding sequence is TGTGCCAGCAGCCAGTTGACAGGCAGTAATGAAAAACTGTTTTTT.

The rearrangement links TRBV7-2 to TRBJ1-2; D uncertain. Trimming cost V 3 bases and J 3 bases, with 5 bases left between them. The CDR3 covers 12 residues. The germline gives CDR1 SGHTA, CDR2 FQGNSA. CDR3 DNA sequence: TGTGCCAGCAGCTTCTTGGACTATGGCTACACCTTC. Amino acid sequence: CASSFLDYGYTF.

The V call is TRBV10-3, the J call TRBJ2-5; 10 bases match TRBD2. The CDR3 contains 17 residues. Germline V gives CDR1 ENHRY, CDR2 SYGVKD. Trimming cost V 3 bases and J 0 bases; bases outside gene matches: 7. The CDR3: CAISDPAGGLDQETQYF. The DNA for the CDR3 is TGTGCCATCAGTGACCCAGCGGGGGGGCTGGACCAAGAGACCCAGTACTTC.

The chain has TRBV27 and TRBJ2-7; 8 bases fit TRBD1. CDR1 and CDR2 (germline): MNHEY, SMNVEV (reference sequence). This CDR3 has 16 amino acids. The V segment lost 6 bases and the J segment 2 bases; nucleotides outside the gene matches: 12. The chain's CDR3 is CASRYLTGGRPYEQYF. The CDR3 DNA reads as TGTGCCAGCAGATATCTCACAGGGGGAAGACCCTACGAGCAGTACTTC.

The genes are TRBV18 and TRBJ1-4; 7 nucleotides agree with TRBD1. The CDR3 runs to 15 residues. V trimming: 6 bases; J trimming: 5 bases; junction bases outside the gene matches: 9. Germline-derived CDR1 and CDR2 are KGHSH and LQKENI. The CDR3 nucleotides are TGTGCCAGCTCGTCCCCCGGGACAGAGAATGAAAAACTGTTTTTT. This sequence encodes CASSSPGTENEKLFF.

This chain uses TRBV19 with TRBJ2-2, with a tentative D call TRBD2 (6 bases). The CDR3 has 15 residues. Germline CDR1 reads LNHDA; CDR2 reads SQIVND (reference sequence). Trimming stripped 3 bases from V and 2 bases from J, with 10 bases between. DNA for the CDR3: TGTGCCAGTAGTATTTCCGGGACTAACACCGGGGAGCTGTTTTTT. Its protein product is CASSISGTNTGELFF.

V usage is TRBV5-1 and J usage is TRBJ2-3; 7 bases line up with TRBD2. The CDR3 runs 13 residues. Germline V gene data show CDR1 as SGHRS and CDR2 as YFSETQ. With 4 bases clipped from V and 6 bases from J, the junction kept 5 bases outside the gene matches. The CDR3 DNA reads TGCGCCAGCAGCCTAGCGGATAGGGATACGCAGTATTTT. This translates into CASSLADRDTQYF.

This chain joins TRBV2 and TRBJ1-5, with D unclear. The germline gives CDR1 SNHLY, CDR2 FYNNEI. Trimming left V 1 base short and J 5 bases short, with 9 bases between. This CDR3 has 14 residues. The CDR3 bases are TGTGCCAGCAGTGAAGGGCTCTGGGATCAGCCCCAGCATTTT. It translates to CASSEGLWDQPQHF.

CDR3 sequence reads: CASSLAGQEKLFF. The CDR3 DNA reads TGTGCCAGCAGCTTAGCGGGACAGGAAAAACTGTTTTTT. The V gene is TRBV7-9, the J gene TRBJ1-4, with 7 nucleotides matching TRBD1. The CDR3 runs 13 residues. Germline V gene sequence: CDR1 SEHNR, CDR2 FQNEAQ (reference sequence). The ends lost 0 bases at V and 8 bases at J; junction bases unmatched: 0.

This chain joins TRBV12-3 or TRBV12-4 and TRBJ1-1; no firm D call. The length of the CDR3 is 13 residues. Trimming stripped 4 bases from V and 2 bases from J, with 8 bases between. CDR3 sequence reads: CASSSTVNTEAFF. In DNA form, the CDR3 reads TGTGCCAGCAGTTCAACAGTAAACACTGAAGCTTTCTTT.

The CDR3: CASSYGAPIHEQYF. The CDR3 DNA reads TGTGCCAGCAGTTACGGGGCTCCTATCCACGAGCAGTACTTC. The chain links TRBV6-6 to TRBJ2-7; maybe TRBD1 (5 bases). CDR1 MNHNY and CDR2 SVGAGI come from the germline V gene (reference sequence). CDR3 length: 14 residues. The germline V and J ends were trimmed by 2 bases and 5 bases, with 13 bases remaining between them.

The V and J genes are TRBV19 and TRBJ2-2, with unresolved D. The CDR3 consists of 13 residues. Germline CDR1 and CDR2: LNHDA and SQIVND (reference sequence). Between the trimmed V and J ends, which lost 4 bases and 3 bases, there was a span of 6 bases. The CDR3 nucleotides read TGTGCCAGTAGTAACCGGTACACCGGGGAGCTGTTTTTT. Protein sequence: CASSNRYTGELFF.

The chain is built from TRBV27 and TRBJ2-7; no definite D call. Germline assignment: CDR1 MNHEY and CDR2 SMNVEV (reference sequence). V was trimmed by 3 bases and J by 2 bases, leaving 11 bases between them. This CDR3 is 14 amino acids long. CDR3 DNA: TGTGCCAGCAGTTTTGGTTGGGTTCCCTACGAGCAGTACTTC. It specifies CASSFGWVPYEQYF.

The chain is built from TRBV10-3 and TRBJ2-5, with 8 bases lining up with TRBD2. Germline V gene sequence: CDR1 ENHRY, CDR2 SYGVKD. The V gene end was trimmed by 2 bases and the J gene end by 0 bases; junction bases not matched to a gene: 17. The length of the CDR3 is 20 residues. The CDR3 region has the DNA TGTGCCATCAGTGAGGTACTAGCGGCGGGTATCTTAGGGAACCAAGAGACCCAGTACTTC. Translating gives CAISEVLAAGILGNQETQYF.

The V gene is TRBV18, the J gene TRBJ1-5; TRBD1 is a possible D gene (5 bases). CDR1 is KGHSH, CDR2 LQKENI, per germline. This CDR3 has 14 residues. Trimming took 3 bases from V and 4 from J, leaving 10 bases between them. The CDR3 sequence: CASSPRDGNQPQHF. The CDR3 DNA follows: TGTGCCAGCTCACCCCGGGACGGGAATCAGCCCCAGCATTTT.

The chain joins TRBV30 to TRBJ2-7; 11 bases fit TRBD2. From germline, CDR1 is GTSNPN and CDR2 SVGIG (reference sequence). V was pared by 7 bases and J by 2 bases, with 7 bases of the junction left unmatched. The CDR3 has 14 residues. CDR3 loop: CAYLLAGAAYEQYF. As DNA, the CDR3 is TGTGCCTACTTACTAGCGGGGGCTGCCTACGAGCAGTACTTC.

The chain uses TRBV10-3 and TRBJ2-3; weak D call: TRBD2 (5 bases). Germline V gene data show CDR1 as ENHRY and CDR2 as SYGVKD. This CDR3 comprises 13 residues. V dropped 6 bases and J dropped 0 bases, with 7 bases sitting between them. CDR3 DNA sequence: TGTGCCATCAGGTGGGAGAGCACAGATACGCAGTATTTT. Its translation is CAIRWESTDTQYF.

This chain connects TRBV4-1 to TRBJ2-1, with 10 bases that match TRBD2. Germline V CDR1 and CDR2: MGHRA, YSYEKL. V was clipped by 4 bases and J by 3 bases; unmatched bases: 15. The CDR3 extends over 19 amino acids. CDR3 protein: CASSPNLFGLAERYNEQFF. Written as DNA, the CDR3 is TGCGCCAGCAGCCCGAACCTATTTGGACTAGCGGAACGCTACAATGAGCAGTTCTTC.

The chain has TRBV5-1 and TRBJ1-1; D gene uncertain. There are 16 residues in the CDR3. Germline V lookup: CDR1 SGHRS, CDR2 YFSETQ. V dropped 0 bases and J dropped 4 bases, with 16 bases sitting between them. CDR3 amino acids: CASSLGGGMAGTEAFF. The CDR3 bases are TGCGCCAGCAGCTTGGGTGGAGGGATGGCGGGCACTGAAGCTTTCTTT.

The DNA for the CDR3 is TGTGCCAGCAGCCCAGCGACAGGGGTCTCTGGGGCCAACGTCCTGACTTTC. This sequence encodes CASSPATGVSGANVLTF. The V and J genes are TRBV27 and TRBJ2-6; 8 positions match TRBD1. The CDR3 contains 17 residues. Per the germline V gene, CDR1 is MNHEY and CDR2 is SMNVEV (reference sequence). The V gene end was trimmed by 6 bases and the J gene end by 0 bases; junction bases not matched to a gene: 7.

CDR3 loop: CASSRESSMNTEAFF. CDR3 nucleotide sequence: TGTGCCAGCAGTCGGGAATCGTCCATGAACACTGAAGCTTTCTTT. The V call is TRBV2, the J call TRBJ1-1; D is unresolved. Germline CDR1 reads SNHLY; CDR2 reads FYNNEI. The CDR3 is made up of 15 amino acids. Trimming shortened V by 5 bases and J by 0 bases, and 13 bases separated the two germline ends.

The J gene is TRBJ2-4, the V gene TRBV6-2 or TRBV6-3; no reliable D call. Germline CDR1 is MNHEY and CDR2 is SVGEGT. V gave up 5 bases and J gave up 4 bases, with 9 bases separating them. This CDR3 contains 13 residues. The CDR3 here is CASSDPPKNIQYF. DNA for the CDR3: TGTGCCAGCAGTGACCCCCCGAAAAACATTCAGTACTTC.

This chain joins TRBV24-1 and TRBJ2-2; tentative D call: TRBD1 (6 bases). The V end lost 5 bases, the J end lost 4 bases, and 13 bases lay between the germline ends. The CDR3 loop spans 15 amino acids. CDR1 and CDR2 (germline): KGHDR, SFDVKD. CDR3: CATSAGTSGTGELFF. CDR3 coding DNA: TGTGCCACCAGTGCCGGGACATCTGGCACCGGGGAGCTGTTTTTT.